Below, 28 T cell receptor beta chains from the same sample are listed, as sequenced in a study of shared clonotypes between healthy human individuals. Naivety among CD8 cells was defined by CD45RO negativity and positive CCR7 selection, thereby excluding terminally differentiated effector memory CD45RA+ cells. Only in-frame clones appear in the TCRdb table, and some are missing; sequencing was by immunoSEQ multiplex PCR. The table has fewer than 1 million clones, approximately 97% seen once. The sample taken for sequencing was naive CD8+ T cells sorted from blood. The source is a man aged 25-45 years in good health.

This clone was observed a single time. This chain uses TRBV29-1 with TRBJ1-2; 10 bases align to TRBD1. The length of the CDR3 is 16 residues. Germline V CDR1 and CDR2: SQVTM, ANQGSEA. Unmatched junction bases numbered 12, after V lost 5 bases and J lost 3 bases. DNA of the CDR3: TGCAGCGTTTTCCGGGACAGGGGCGGGGATGACTATGGCTACACCTTC. Translated, it gives CSVFRDRGGDDYGYTF.

The chain links TRBV7-8 to TRBJ2-7; D is possibly TRBD2 (6 bases). This CDR3 spans 13 amino acids. V dropped 8 bases and J dropped 3 bases, with 14 bases sitting between them. CDR1 and CDR2 from the germline V gene are SGHVS and FQNEAQ. CDR3 DNA sequence: TGTGCCAGCTCCAGAGGGGACTTCTACGAGCAGTACTTC. Protein: CASSRGDFYEQYF.

This chain uses TRBV5-1 with TRBJ2-7; TRBD2 aligns across 9 bases. Per germline, CDR1 SGHRS and CDR2 YFSETQ. The V and J ends lost 1 base and 6 bases, in that order; junction bases with no gene match: 8. CDR3 length: 15 amino acids. The CDR3 DNA follows: TGCGCCAGCAGCTTGCAGGCGGGAGGGCCGAGCGAGCAGTACTTC. As protein: CASSLQAGGPSEQYF.

The chain employs TRBV27 and TRBJ2-1; no clear D gene. V dropped 3 bases and J dropped 9 bases, with 18 bases sitting between them. Looked up from germline, CDR1 is MNHEY and CDR2 is SMNVEV (reference sequence). This CDR3 has 15 residues. DNA for the CDR3: TGTGCCAGCAGTTTGGTGGTAGAGACGGCCAGTGAGCAGTTCTTC. This gives the protein CASSLVVETASEQFF.

The rearrangement uses TRBV2 and TRBJ2-7; D is uncertain. The CDR3 contains 10 residues. The ends were cut back, 6 bases at V and 5 bases at J, with 5 bases in the middle. Germline V gives CDR1 SNHLY, CDR2 FYNNEI. In DNA form, the CDR3 reads TGTGCCAGCAGGGTAAACGAGCAGTACTTC. Amino acid sequence: CASRVNEQYF.

V gene TRBV5-1 combines with J gene TRBJ2-2; 9 nucleotides match TRBD2. The CDR3 is 15 residues long. Germline V gene data show CDR1 as SGHRS and CDR2 as YFSETQ. V shed 0 bases and J 7 bases; nucleotides not matched to a gene: 4. This chain's CDR3 is CASSLEAGGIGELFF. In DNA, the CDR3 is TGCGCCAGCAGCTTGGAAGCGGGAGGTATCGGGGAGCTGTTTTTT.

This rearrangement joins TRBV6-5 to TRBJ2-1; D remains unclear. Per germline, CDR1 MNHEY and CDR2 SVGAGI. With 3 bases removed from V and 3 bases from J, the gap between germline ends came to 6 bases. The length of the CDR3 is 13 residues. The CDR3 DNA sequence: TGTGCCAGCAGTTATGCTAGCTACAATGAGCAGTTCTTC. Translation: CASSYASYNEQFF.

This clone showed up just once. The J gene is TRBJ1-3, the V gene TRBV19; D not certain. This CDR3 is built from 16 residues. V gave up 5 bases and J gave up 0 bases, with 14 bases separating them. Germline values: CDR1 LNHDA, CDR2 SQIVND (reference sequence). The CDR3 DNA reads as TGTGCCAGTAGTTGGGCCTCGGGGAACTCTGGAAACACCATATATTTT. Its translation: CASSWASGNSGNTIYF. Full variable domain (rest looked up from reference TRBV19 and TRBJ1-3): DGGITQSPKYLFRKEGQNVTLSCEQNLNHDAMYWYRQDPGQGLRLIYYSQIVNDFQKGDIAEGYSVSREKKESFPLTVTSAQKNPTAFYLCASSWASGNSGNTIYFGEGSWLTVV.

Here the CDR3 DNA reads TGTGCCAGCAGCTCCACGCGCGCCGGGGTCGATGAGCAGTTCTTC. Translation gives CASSSTRAGVDEQFF. J is TRBJ2-1 and V is TRBV7-8, with D perhaps TRBD2 (5 bases). The CDR3 spans 15 residues. Looked up from germline, CDR1 is SGHVS and CDR2 is FQNEAQ. Trimming left V 4 bases short and J 8 bases short, with 18 bases between.

This CDR3 is CASSQDTSATSEQFF. In DNA form, the CDR3 reads TGCGCCAGCAGCCAAGACACTAGCGCAACGTCTGAGCAGTTCTTC. The chain recombines TRBV4-3 with TRBJ2-1; 7 bases are a match to TRBD2. V gave up 0 bases and J gave up 9 bases; unmatched junction bases: 8. The CDR3 length is 15 residues. Germline CDR1 and CDR2: LGHNA and YSLEER.

The J gene is TRBJ2-1, the V gene TRBV29-1; TRBD2 is a possible D gene (6 bases). Germline loops: CDR1 SQVTM, CDR2 ANQGSEA. V was shortened by 7 bases and J by 6 bases, with 16 bases between the two germline ends. This CDR3 contains 13 residues. DNA of the CDR3: TGCAGCGCCCAAGGAGCCGGGGGCAATGAGCAGTTCTTC. This codes for CSAQGAGGNEQFF.

CDR3 protein: CASSQGSLAVYEQYF. CDR3 DNA sequence: TGCGCCAGCAGCCAAGGTTCCCTAGCGGTCTACGAGCAGTACTTC. The chain combines TRBV4-1 with TRBJ2-7; TRBD2 matches at 7 bases. The CDR3 loop spans 15 amino acids. Germline V gene lookup returns CDR1 MGHRA and CDR2 YSYEKL. J was trimmed by 3 bases and V by 1 base; bases with no gene match: 6.

V is TRBV6-5 and J is TRBJ2-5, with 7 bases identical to TRBD1. The germline V gene has CDR1 MNHEY and CDR2 SVGAGI. This CDR3 is 15 amino acids long. V trimming: 5 bases; J trimming: 3 bases; junction bases outside the gene matches: 9. This CDR3 is CASSLRDRAKETQYF. The CDR3, as DNA: TGTGCCAGCAGTCTCCGGGACAGAGCTAAAGAGACCCAGTACTTC.

V is TRBV13 and J is TRBJ1-2; 9 bases match TRBD1. Germline lookup yields CDR1 PRHDT and CDR2 FYEKMQ (reference sequence). CDR3 size: 15 residues. J was trimmed by 5 bases and V by 5 bases; bases with no gene match: 9. In nucleotides, the CDR3 is TGTGCCAGCAGCCCCCGGGACAGGGTTGGGTATGGCTACACCTTC. Translation gives CASSPRDRVGYGYTF. Variable domain in full (rest from reference TRBV13 and TRBJ1-2): AAGVIQSPRHLIKEKRETATLKCYPIPRHDTVYWYQQGPGQDPQFLISFYEKMQSDKGSIPDRFSAQQFSDYHSELNMSSLELGDSALYFCASSPRDRVGYGYTFGSGTRLTVV.

This rearrangement joins TRBV4-3 to TRBJ2-1, with TRBD2 matching 8 bases. There are 17 residues in the CDR3. In germline, CDR1 is LGHNA, CDR2 YSLEER. V shed 3 bases and J 5 bases; nucleotides not matched to a gene: 12. CDR3 nucleotides: TGCGCCAGCAGCCACGGACCGGGACTAGTAAGTGACAATGAGCAGTTCTTC. Its translation: CASSHGPGLVSDNEQFF.

The V gene is TRBV7-9, the J gene TRBJ1-1; D call uncertain. Trimming took off 4 bases at V and 4 bases at J, with 16 bases between the two ends. Germline V gene sequence: CDR1 SEHNR, CDR2 FQNEAQ (reference sequence). The CDR3 is 15 amino acids. CDR3 coding DNA: TGTGCCAGCAGCTCTCCGGGAAGTCTAGGCACTGAAGCTTTCTTT. Protein: CASSSPGSLGTEAFF.

The chain recombines TRBV5-4 with TRBJ2-7; 8 bases line up with TRBD2. Per germline, CDR1 SGHNT and CDR2 YYREEE (reference sequence). Trimming cost V 5 bases and J 5 bases; bases outside gene matches: 15. CDR3 size: 16 residues. The CDR3 loop reads CASSERGTGGPHEQYF. CDR3 in DNA: TGTGCCAGCAGTGAAAGAGGGACGGGAGGGCCCCACGAGCAGTACTTC.

To note about this clone: Other nucleotide sequences in the sample specify the same CDR3. CDR3 loop: CASSVGGSAEAFF. The CDR3 nucleotides are TGTGCCAGCAGCGTAGGAGGGAGCGCTGAAGCTTTCTTT. The chain combines TRBV9 with TRBJ1-1; D ambiguous. V lost 0 bases and J 6 bases, leaving 9 bases between the germline ends. This CDR3 contains 13 residues. Germline lookup yields CDR1 SGDLS and CDR2 YYNGEE. The full variable domain, its missing parts supplied by reference TRBV9 and TRBJ1-1, is DSGVTQTPKHLITATGQRVTLRCSPRSGDLSVYWYQQSLDQGLQFLIQYYNGEERAKGNILERFSAQQFPDLHSELNLSSLELGDSALYFCASSVGGSAEAFFGQGTRLTVV.

J is TRBJ2-1 and V is TRBV7-9; D is unresolved. Germline values: CDR1 SEHNR, CDR2 FQNEAQ (reference sequence). V lost 1 base to trimming and J lost 6 bases, with 7 bases between them. The CDR3 has 13 amino acids. CDR3 sequence reads: CASSLGFPNEQFF. CDR3 in DNA: TGTGCCAGCAGCTTAGGCTTCCCCAATGAGCAGTTCTTC.

The chain combines TRBV7-9 with TRBJ2-5, with D tentatively TRBD1 or TRBD2 (5 bases each). This CDR3 has 16 amino acids. Germline CDR1 and CDR2: SEHNR and FQNEAQ (reference sequence). V dropped 1 base and J dropped 5 bases, with 17 bases sitting between them. CDR3 in DNA: TGTGCCAGCAGCTTAGTAAGTCGGGGCGACATTGAGACCCAGTACTTC. Its protein product is CASSLVSRGDIETQYF.

This sequence joins TRBV21-1 and TRBJ1-4; TRBD1 is taken as the D call from the table, unchecked against the DNA. TRBV21-1 corresponds to a pseudogene. This CDR3 is built from 15 residues. The CDR3 loop is CASSLTGGRNEKLFF. CDR3 nucleotide sequence: TGTGCCAGCAGCCTTACAGGGGGGAGGAATGAAAAACTGTTTTTT.

The genes are TRBV7-6 and TRBJ2-7, with 12 nucleotides matching TRBD2. Per the germline V gene, CDR1 is SGHVS and CDR2 is FNYEAQ. J was trimmed by 2 bases and V by 3 bases; bases with no gene match: 5. This CDR3 is built from 16 residues. The DNA of the CDR3 is TGTGCCAGCAGCTTCGAGACTAGCGGGAGAACCTACGAGCAGTACTTC. Protein sequence: CASSFETSGRTYEQYF.

The V gene is TRBV27, the J gene TRBJ1-2; 8 nucleotides line up with TRBD1. Trimming removed 5 bases from V and 8 bases from J; junction bases left unmatched: 10. Germline V gene lookup returns CDR1 MNHEY and CDR2 SMNVEV (reference sequence). The CDR3 has 14 residues. CDR3 amino acids: CASSPLVRGQGYTF. The CDR3 bases are TGTGCCAGCAGTCCGCTCGTCAGGGGGCAGGGCTACACCTTC.

V gene TRBV28 combines with J gene TRBJ1-5, with 9 bases lining up with TRBD1. CDR3 length: 15 residues. Germline V gene lookup returns CDR1 MDHEN and CDR2 SYDVKM. V lost 2 bases to trimming and J lost 7 bases; unmatched junction nucleotides: 6. CDR3 loop: CASSLGGQGGQPQHF. DNA of the CDR3: TGTGCCAGCAGTTTAGGGGGACAGGGTGGGCAGCCCCAGCATTTT.

The chain has TRBV6-1 and TRBJ1-5; D unclear. This CDR3 is 15 amino acids long. Looked up from germline, CDR1 is MNHNS and CDR2 is SASEGT. Trimming removed 2 bases from V and 10 bases from J, with 18 bases in between. The CDR3 is CASSEFQVPTPPQHF. Written as DNA, the CDR3 is TGTGCCAGCAGTGAATTTCAGGTGCCCACCCCCCCCCAGCATTTT.

This chain links TRBV13 with TRBJ2-3; D could derive from TRBD1 or TRBD2 (6 bases each). The CDR3 has 15 amino acids. Germline assignment: CDR1 PRHDT and CDR2 FYEKMQ (reference sequence). V dropped 0 bases and J dropped 4 bases, with 11 bases sitting between them. CDR3 in DNA: TGTGCCAGCAGCTTAGGGGAGAGGGGGGCAGATACGCAGTATTTT. Protein: CASSLGERGADTQYF.

This chain joins TRBV30 and TRBJ2-1, with 9 bases aligning to TRBD2. V dropped 3 bases and J dropped 2; count of bases not matched to a gene: 8. Germline V gives CDR1 GTSNPN, CDR2 SVGIG (reference sequence). CDR3 size: 16 residues. The CDR3 reads CAWSPWREGPYNEQFF. CDR3 bases: TGTGCCTGGAGCCCCTGGCGGGAGGGCCCCTACAATGAGCAGTTCTTC.

V usage is TRBV27 and J usage is TRBJ2-7; no definite D call. Germline V gene data show CDR1 as MNHEY and CDR2 as SMNVEV (reference sequence). CDR3 length equals 11 residues. The V end lost 7 bases, the J end lost 10 bases, and 14 bases lay between the germline ends. This CDR3 is CASTHGKYQYF. CDR3 nucleotides: TGTGCCAGCACTCATGGGAAGTATCAGTACTTC.